Sequencing of this T cell receptor (beta chain) was carried out in a study of T cell changes during pregnancy in multiple sclerosis. Germline V CDR1 and CDR2: GTSNPN, SVGIG (reference sequence). The length of the CDR3 is 14 residues. V gave up 0 bases and J gave up 5 bases, with 13 bases separating them. TCRdb's table, derived via immunoSEQ multiplex PCR, lists solely in-frame clones and lacks some. The sample lists approximately 85,000 clones, 80% to 95% seen once, with 2.5% in the top ten. Sequencing was performed on peripheral blood, taken in the first trimester of pregnancy. This chain uses TRBV30 with TRBJ2-5; D may be TRBD2 (6 bases). The TCR comes from a female donor with multiple sclerosis, enrolled in a pregnancy study. CDR3: CAWSVSGAGETQYF. The CDR3 DNA sequence: TGTGCCTGGAGTGTGTCTGGGGCGGGGGAGACCCAGTACTTC.